The 24 T cell receptor beta chains in this list originate from one sample, sequenced in a study of glioma-infiltrating T cells after dendritic cell vaccination (dated by TCRdb to the mid-2010s). Receptors were amplified or captured by the immunoSEQ multiplex PCR assay. This immuneACCESS table, as held by TCRdb, lists in-frame sequences with V and J called but not all clones. Of the missing ones, under half trace to an unresolved V gene in checked studies; the others have no known cause. The sample table holds roughly 100,000 clones, of which 80% to 90% were seen once. Jointly, the top ten make up approximately 12% of the sample. The sequencing used blood, collected before dendritic cell vaccination. The receptors here all came from a human donor with glioblastoma.

V usage is TRBV4-1 and J usage is TRBJ1-6, with D possibly matching TRBD1 (6 bases). CDR1 and CDR2 from the germline V gene are MGHRA and YSYEKL. The length of the CDR3 is 16 residues. V shed 4 bases and J shed 0 bases, with 10 bases lying between them. The CDR3 region is CASSPTGISYNSPLHF. The CDR3 DNA reads as TGCGCCAGCAGCCCTACAGGGATCTCCTATAATTCACCCCTCCACTTT.

This clone was picked up one time. This chain uses TRBV10-1 with TRBJ2-5; TRBD2 agrees at 7 bases. Germline V gene sequence: CDR1 WNHNN, CDR2 SYGVQD (reference sequence). After removal of 2 bases from V and 5 bases from J, the junction contained 2 bases not matched to a gene. This CDR3 has 13 residues. CDR3 in amino acids: CASSENSGETQYF. The CDR3 region has the DNA TGCGCCAGCAGTGAGAATAGCGGGGAGACCCAGTACTTC.

This rearrangement joins TRBV29-1 to TRBJ2-3; tentatively, D is TRBD1 (6 bases). The CDR3 runs 17 residues. Trimming stripped 3 bases from V and 4 bases from J, with 23 bases between. Germline CDR1 is SQVTM and CDR2 is ANQGSEA. The CDR3 reads CSVDPWGQGSLSDTQYF. The CDR3, as DNA: TGCAGCGTTGACCCCTGGGGGCAGGGGAGTTTGTCAGATACGCAGTATTTT.

The J gene is TRBJ2-5, the V gene TRBV7-2, with D tentatively TRBD2 (5 bases). The J call is doubtful: the DNA matches TRBJ2-7 better. CDR3 size: 12 residues. Germline V gene data show CDR1 as SGHTA and CDR2 as FQGNSA. The CDR3 sequence is CASSVTSYEQYF. The CDR3 nucleotides read TGTGCCAGCAGCGTAACTAGCTACGAGCAGTACTTC.

This chain joins TRBV30 and TRBJ2-7; D is perhaps TRBD2 (7 bases). Germline lookup yields CDR1 GTSNPN and CDR2 SVGIG (reference sequence). The CDR3 length is 13 residues. V gave up 5 bases and J gave up 0 bases, with 11 bases separating them. The CDR3 reads CAWSRGASYEQYF. CDR3 coding DNA: TGTGCCTGGTCCCGGGGGGCCTCCTACGAGCAGTACTTC.

The rearrangement links TRBV19 to TRBJ1-5; possible D gene TRBD1, 6 bases. V lost 5 bases, J lost 0 bases, and 14 bases lay in between. This CDR3 is 16 amino acids long. CDR1 LNHDA and CDR2 SQIVND come from the germline V gene (reference sequence). CDR3 region: CASSDNRVYSNQPQHF. DNA for the CDR3: TGTGCCAGTAGTGACAACAGGGTTTATAGCAATCAGCCCCAGCATTTT.

This clone appeared a few times. The V call is TRBV7-6, the J call TRBJ2-7, with 12 bases identical to TRBD1. There are 15 residues in the CDR3. The V and J ends lost 6 bases and 3 bases, in that order; junction bases with no gene match: 6. Germline V gene lookup returns CDR1 SGHVS and CDR2 FNYEAQ. The CDR3 coding sequence is TGTGCCAGCAGAACAGGGACAGGGGGCTTCTACGAGCAGTACTTC. Amino acid sequence: CASRTGTGGFYEQYF.

This CDR3 reads CASTPGERLSDTQYF. For the CDR3, the DNA is TGTGCCAGTACCCCCGGAGAGCGACTATCAGATACGCAGTATTTT. The J gene is TRBJ2-3, the V gene TRBV19; weak D call: TRBD2 (5 bases). CDR1 and CDR2 (germline): LNHDA, SQIVND (reference sequence). The CDR3 has 15 amino acids. V was clipped by 7 bases and J by 4 bases, with 18 bases between them. The full variable domain, its missing parts supplied by reference TRBV19 and TRBJ2-3, is DGGITQSPKYLFRKEGQNVTLSCEQNLNHDAMYWYRQDPGQGLRLIYYSQIVNDFQKGDIAEGYSVSREKKESFPLTVTSAQKNPTAFYLCASTPGERLSDTQYFGPGTRLTVL.

This sequence joins TRBV19 and TRBJ1-5; 7 bases map to TRBD1. The CDR3 is 13 residues long. V gave up 7 bases and J gave up 6 bases; unmatched junction bases: 6. The germline CDR1 and CDR2 sequences are LNHDA and SQIVND (reference sequence). CDR3 sequence: CASKTGAIQPQHF. The CDR3 DNA reads as TGTGCCAGTAAAACAGGGGCCATTCAGCCCCAGCATTTT.

The chain uses TRBV7-9 and TRBJ1-1; unclear D gene. The CDR3 runs to 16 residues. Germline loops: CDR1 SEHNR, CDR2 FQNEAQ (reference sequence). V gave up 6 bases and J gave up 3 bases, with 20 bases separating them. CDR3 region: CASRLRFQRIDTEAFF. Here the CDR3 DNA reads TGTGCCAGCAGGCTGAGGTTTCAGAGAATTGACACTGAAGCTTTCTTT.

In its sample, this clone was seen once. The CDR3 does not end in the conserved phenylalanine or tryptophan, so this is likely a read error. It is unclear where the CDR3 begins or ends on the DNA, so no DNA is shown, and the CDR3 is as TCRdb lists it. The rearrangement uses TRBV5-4 and TRBJ2-7; the table's D call, TRBD2, was not checked against the DNA. Counting both end residues, the CDR3 totals 10 amino acids. Germline V CDR1 and CDR2: SGHNT, YYREEE (reference sequence). The chain's CDR3 is CARNRYRPLH.

The gene calls are TRBV5-1 and TRBJ2-1; 7 bases agree with TRBD2. Per the germline V gene, CDR1 is SGHRS and CDR2 is YFSETQ. The CDR3 contains 14 residues. The ends lost 1 base at V and 9 bases at J; junction bases unmatched: 7. The CDR3 loop is CASSLPAGRSEQFF. CDR3 sequence (DNA): TGCGCCAGCAGCTTGCCAGCGGGGCGTAGTGAGCAGTTCTTC.

This chain joins TRBV6-5 and TRBJ1-3, with 9 bases matching TRBD1. With V trimmed by 6 bases and J by 2 bases, 5 bases remained unmatched. Germline CDR1 reads MNHEY; CDR2 reads SVGAGI. The CDR3 length is 15 residues. The CDR3 nucleotides read TGTGCCAGCAGAAGGACAGGGGAAGCTGGAAACACCATATATTTT. Translating gives CASRRTGEAGNTIYF.

This rearrangement joins TRBV19 to TRBJ2-7; D ambiguous. CDR1 and CDR2 (germline): LNHDA, SQIVND (reference sequence). Trimming left V 5 bases short and J 9 bases short, with 17 bases between. This CDR3 region has 13 residues. In nucleotides, the CDR3 is TGTGCCAGTAGTGCAGAGCAGCGTGGCGCGCAGTACTTC. Protein: CASSAEQRGAQYF.

This chain uses TRBV7-2 with TRBJ2-7, with D tentatively TRBD1 (6 bases). The CDR3 sequence is 14 residues long. From germline, CDR1 is SGHTA and CDR2 FQGNSA. Trimming took off 5 bases at V and 0 bases at J, with 11 bases between the two ends. The CDR3 loop is CASSTNRDSYEQYF. CDR3 sequence (DNA): TGTGCCAGCAGCACCAACAGGGACTCCTACGAGCAGTACTTC.

The sample holds a few counts of this clone. J is TRBJ1-6 and V is TRBV5-4; TRBD1 agrees at 8 bases. The germline V gene encodes CDR1 SGHNT and CDR2 YYREEE (reference sequence). The trim removed 4 bases at V and 7 bases at J, leaving 7 bases unmatched. This CDR3 is 15 amino acids long. The DNA of the CDR3 is TGTGCCAGCAGCGAGAGGACAGGGCCGAATTCACCCCTCCACTTT. Encoded protein: CASSERTGPNSPLHF.

The rearrangement uses TRBV30 and TRBJ1-6, with 9 positions matching TRBD1. The CDR3 covers 15 residues. V was clipped by 4 bases and J by 9 bases; unmatched bases: 10. Germline V gives CDR1 GTSNPN, CDR2 SVGIG (reference sequence). The CDR3 DNA follows: TGTGCCTGGACCGGGACAGGGACGCCGGGTTCACCCCTCCACTTT. It is translated as CAWTGTGTPGSPLHF.

The chain combines TRBV7-2 with TRBJ2-3; 7 positions match TRBD2. Germline CDR1 is SGHTA and CDR2 is FQGNSA. Trimming cost V 0 bases and J 6 bases; bases outside gene matches: 3. The CDR3 has 14 amino acids. The CDR3 here is CASSLAGLPDTQYF. CDR3 nucleotides: TGTGCCAGCAGCTTAGCGGGACTACCTGATACGCAGTATTTT. Based on the CDR3 plus reference TRBV7-2 and TRBJ2-3, the full variable domain is GAGVSQSPSNKVTEKGKDVELRCDPISGHTALYWYRQSLGQGLEFLIYFQGNSAPDKSGLPSDRFSAERTGGSVSTLTIQRTQQEDSAVYLCASSLAGLPDTQYFGPGTRLTVL.

The chain couples TRBV6-5 to TRBJ1-4; D is undetermined. The CDR3 is made up of 15 amino acids. Trimming took off 4 bases at V and 0 bases at J, with 9 bases between the two ends. Germline CDR1 and CDR2: MNHEY and SVGAGI. The CDR3 is CASSLRGSTNEKLFF. CDR3 sequence (DNA): TGTGCCAGCAGTTTAAGAGGGTCAACTAATGAAAAACTGTTTTTT.

The V gene is TRBV4-2, the J gene TRBJ2-2; perhaps TRBD2 as D (6 bases). The CDR3 has 17 amino acids. CDR1 is LGHNA, CDR2 YNFKEQ, per germline. Between the trimmed V and J ends, which lost 4 bases and 2 bases, there was a span of 17 bases. In DNA form, the CDR3 reads TGTGCCAGCAGCCCCCTGACCGGGGGAACCAACACCGGGGAGCTGTTTTTT. It codes for CASSPLTGGTNTGELFF.

CDR3: CASSPSDRVRYGYTF. In DNA form, the CDR3 reads TGTGCCAGCAGCCCAAGTGACAGGGTGAGGTACGGCTACACCTTC. The chain recombines TRBV7-2 with TRBJ1-2; 7 bases map to TRBD1. Germline assignment: CDR1 SGHTA and CDR2 FQGNSA. The CDR3 extends over 15 amino acids. The V and J ends lost 5 bases and 8 bases, in that order; junction bases with no gene match: 14.

The rearrangement uses TRBV11-3 and TRBJ2-1, with a weak D call TRBD2 (6 bases). This CDR3 is 13 amino acids long. V lost 5 bases, J lost 9 bases, and 14 bases lay in between. CDR1 SGHNT and CDR2 YENEEA come from the germline V gene. The CDR3 is CASSPEGRGEQFF. The CDR3 bases are TGTGCCAGCAGCCCCGAAGGGCGGGGTGAGCAGTTCTTC. Filled out from reference TRBV11-3 and TRBJ2-1, the complete variable domain reads EAGVVQSPRYKIIEKKQPVAFWCNPISGHNTLYWYLQNLGQGPELLIRYENEEAVDDSQLPKDRFSAERLKGVDSTLKIQPAELGDSAVYLCASSPEGRGEQFFGPGTRLTVL.

The DNA for the CDR3 is TGCGCCAGCAGTGAGTCTTCGGGGGGATTCGGGGAGCTGTTTTTT. The encoded protein is CASSESSGGFGELFF. This sequence joins TRBV10-2 and TRBJ2-2; 7 bases agree with TRBD2. Germline V gene sequence: CDR1 WSHSY, CDR2 SAAADI. This CDR3 is 15 amino acids long. The trim removed 0 bases at V and 7 bases at J, leaving 5 bases unmatched.

This clone counts as medium-sized. Other DNA sequences within the sample encode an identical CDR3. The V call is TRBV30, the J call TRBJ2-7; 7 nucleotides match TRBD1. V was pared by 0 bases and J by 0 bases, with 2 bases of the junction left unmatched. The CDR3 has 14 residues. From germline, CDR1 is GTSNPN and CDR2 SVGIG (reference sequence). The CDR3 coding sequence is TGTGCCTGGAGTGTATGGGACAGCTCCTACGAGCAGTACTTC. As protein: CAWSVWDSSYEQYF.